This T cell receptor beta chain was profiled in a study of tumor and adjacent non-tumor tissue in lung cancer. The template was RNA from unsorted bulk tissue. As to this clonotype: A read error may produce the germline difference seen at one junction end.

Germline values: CDR1 SGHRS, CDR2 YFSETQ. CDR3 size: 18 residues. The library came from three nested PCR rounds adapted from ARM-PCR protocols. TCRdb fed the multiplex PCR reads into MiXCR, producing one record per CDR3 protein. The sample yields roughly 120,000 distinct CDR3 sequences, over 70% seen once. The clonotype comes from a man between 70 and 80 years old with non-small cell lung cancer. Material for sequencing was lung tumor tissue. V and J are TRBV5-1 and TRBJ1-6; a possible D gene is TRBD1 (5 bases). In DNA form, the CDR3 reads TGCGCCAGCAGCTCTGCCGGAAATGGGGCGGATTTGTATTCACCCCTTCACTTT. This translates into CASSSAGNGADLYSPLHF. Complete variable domain (other parts from reference TRBV5-1 and TRBJ1-6): KAGVTQTPRYLIKTRGQQVTLSCSPISGHRSVSWYQQTPGQGLQFLFEYFSETQRNKGNFPGRFSGRQFSNSRSEMNVSTLELGDSALYLCASSSAGNGADLYSPLHFGNGTRLTVT.